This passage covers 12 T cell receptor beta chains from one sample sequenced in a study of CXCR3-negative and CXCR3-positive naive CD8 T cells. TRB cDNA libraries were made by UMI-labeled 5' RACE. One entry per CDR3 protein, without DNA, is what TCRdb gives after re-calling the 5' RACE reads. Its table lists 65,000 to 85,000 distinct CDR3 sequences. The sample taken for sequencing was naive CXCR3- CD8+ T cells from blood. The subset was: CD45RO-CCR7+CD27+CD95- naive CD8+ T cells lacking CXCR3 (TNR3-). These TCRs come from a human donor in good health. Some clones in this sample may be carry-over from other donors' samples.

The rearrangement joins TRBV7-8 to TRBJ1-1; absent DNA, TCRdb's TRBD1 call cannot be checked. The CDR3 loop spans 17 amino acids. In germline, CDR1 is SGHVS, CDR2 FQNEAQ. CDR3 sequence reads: CASSPGGRDRGGTEAFF.

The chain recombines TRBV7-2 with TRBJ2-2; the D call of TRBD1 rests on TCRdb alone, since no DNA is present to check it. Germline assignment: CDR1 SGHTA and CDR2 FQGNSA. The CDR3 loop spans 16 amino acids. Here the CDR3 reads CASSAGGASNTGELFF.

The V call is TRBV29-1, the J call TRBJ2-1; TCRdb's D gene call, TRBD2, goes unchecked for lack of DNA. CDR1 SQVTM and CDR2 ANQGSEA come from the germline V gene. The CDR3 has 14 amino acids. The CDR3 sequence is CSVRLAGGAHEQFF.

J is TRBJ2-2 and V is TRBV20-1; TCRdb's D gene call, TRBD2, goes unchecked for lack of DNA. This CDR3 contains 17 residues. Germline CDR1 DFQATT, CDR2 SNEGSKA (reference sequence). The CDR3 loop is CSAQGLAGGPGTGELFF.

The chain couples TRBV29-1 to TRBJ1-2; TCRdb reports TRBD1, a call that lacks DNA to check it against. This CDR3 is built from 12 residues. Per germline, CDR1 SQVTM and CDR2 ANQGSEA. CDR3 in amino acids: CSVVGEFYGYTF.

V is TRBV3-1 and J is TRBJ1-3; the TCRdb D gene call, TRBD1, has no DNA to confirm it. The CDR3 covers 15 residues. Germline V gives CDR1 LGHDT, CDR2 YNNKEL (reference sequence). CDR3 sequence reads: CASSPEPQGSNTIYF.

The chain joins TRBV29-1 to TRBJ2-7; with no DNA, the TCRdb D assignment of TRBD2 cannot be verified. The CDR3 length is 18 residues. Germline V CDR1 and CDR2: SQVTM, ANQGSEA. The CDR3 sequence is CSVTTSGPPSPSSYEQYF.

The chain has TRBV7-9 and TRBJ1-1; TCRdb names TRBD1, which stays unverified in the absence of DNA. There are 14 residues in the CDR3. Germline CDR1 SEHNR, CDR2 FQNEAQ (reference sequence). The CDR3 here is CASSPHGAGTEAFF.

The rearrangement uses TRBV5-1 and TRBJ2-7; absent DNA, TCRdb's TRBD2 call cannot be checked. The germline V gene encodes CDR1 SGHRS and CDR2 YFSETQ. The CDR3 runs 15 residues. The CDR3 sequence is CASSLTSGGVYEQYF. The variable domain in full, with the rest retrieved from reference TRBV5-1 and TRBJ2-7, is KAGVTQTPRYLIKTRGQQVTLSCSPISGHRSVSWYQQTPGQGLQFLFEYFSETQRNKGNFPGRFSGRQFSNSRSEMNVSTLELGDSALYLCASSLTSGGVYEQYFGPGTRLTVT.

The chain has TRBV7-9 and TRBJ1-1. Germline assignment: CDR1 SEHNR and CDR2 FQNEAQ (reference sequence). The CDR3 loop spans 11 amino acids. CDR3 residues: CASSPNTGAFF.

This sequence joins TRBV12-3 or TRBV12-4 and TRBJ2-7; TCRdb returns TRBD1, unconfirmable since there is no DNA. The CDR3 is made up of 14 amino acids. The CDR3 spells CASSSSRAPYEQYF.

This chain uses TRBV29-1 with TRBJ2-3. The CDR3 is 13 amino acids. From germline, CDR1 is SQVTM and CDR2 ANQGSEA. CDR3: CSVSMSGTDTQYF.